What follows are 19 T cell receptor beta chains derived from one specimen sequenced in a study of T-cell memory formation after mild COVID-19. TCRdb used MiXCR to reprocess the 5' RACE reads, holding one entry per CDR3 protein. Of under 600,000 distinct CDR3 sequences listed, about a fifth are singletons. The specimen sequenced was PBMCs or a T cell subset sorted from them (not recorded which). All receptors derive from an adult woman who had mild COVID-19 (a few samples of this study predate the infection). Cell type and time point are not known.

V gene TRBV7-2 combines with J gene TRBJ1-6; tentatively, D is TRBD1 (5 bases). V was trimmed by 4 bases and J by 8 bases, leaving 18 bases between them. CDR3 length: 16 residues. Germline-derived CDR1 and CDR2 are SGHTA and FQGNSA. The CDR3 reads CASSSQTGTEYSPLHF. CDR3 bases: TGTGCCAGCAGCTCCCAGACCGGGACTGAATATTCACCCCTCCACTTT.

The genes are TRBV5-1 and TRBJ2-7; no definite D call. The CDR3 sequence is 13 residues long. V lost 4 bases, J lost 5 bases, and 13 bases lay in between. CDR1 SGHRS and CDR2 YFSETQ come from the germline V gene. The CDR3 loop is CASSPVPANEQYF. The CDR3 DNA sequence: TGCGCCAGCAGCCCCGTCCCGGCTAACGAGCAGTACTTC. The variable domain in full, completed from reference TRBV5-1 and TRBJ2-7, reads KAGVTQTPRYLIKTRGQQVTLSCSPISGHRSVSWYQQTPGQGLQFLFEYFSETQRNKGNFPGRFSGRQFSNSRSEMNVSTLELGDSALYLCASSPVPANEQYFGPGTRLTVT.

This clonotype has just a few counts. The gene calls are TRBV12-3 or TRBV12-4 and TRBJ1-2, with TRBD1 as a possible D gene (6 bases). The V end was cut by 6 bases, the J end by 3 bases, with 11 bases between. The CDR3 extends over 13 amino acids. The CDR3 coding sequence is TGTGCCAGCAGCAAGTCAGGGGACTATGGCTACACCTTC. Translation: CASSKSGDYGYTF.

This clonotype was seen a handful of times. CDR3 in DNA: TGTGCCAGCAGACCCAATCCACTAGCGGGGGAGAGCACAGATACGCAGTATTTT. It translates to CASRPNPLAGESTDTQYF. V is TRBV25-1 and J is TRBJ2-3; 11 nucleotides line up with TRBD2. V shed 6 bases and J 0 bases; nucleotides not matched to a gene: 11. The CDR3 is 18 amino acids. The V gene's germline CDR1 is MGHDK and CDR2 SYGVNS.

V and J are TRBV29-1 and TRBJ2-7; 7 positions agree with TRBD2. V lost 4 bases and J lost 2; bases outside the gene matches: 5. Looked up from germline, CDR1 is SQVTM and CDR2 is ANQGSEA. CDR3 length equals 13 residues. CDR3 DNA: TGCAGCGTTGCAGCGGGATCGCCCTACGAGCAGTACTTC. Its protein is CSVAAGSPYEQYF.

This clonotype was detected ten times or more. J is TRBJ1-1 and V is TRBV2; 8 bases are a match to TRBD1. The junction had 6 bases not matched to a gene; V was cut back by 3 bases and J by 3 bases. The germline CDR1 and CDR2 sequences are SNHLY and FYNNEI. This CDR3 is 15 amino acids long. The CDR3 DNA is TGTGCCAGCAGTGACCTCAGGGGGCAGTACACTGAAGCTTTCTTT. Amino acids: CASSDLRGQYTEAFF. Filled out from reference TRBV2 and TRBJ1-1, the complete variable domain reads EPEVTQTPSHQVTQMGQEVILRCVPISNHLYFYWYRQILGQKVEFLVSFYNNEISEKSEIFDDQFSVERPDGSNFTLKIRSTKLEDSAMYFCASSDLRGQYTEAFFGQGTRLTVV.

The V and J genes are TRBV6-5 and TRBJ2-1; TRBD1 matches at 7 bases. CDR1 and CDR2 from the germline V gene are MNHEY and SVGAGI. The V segment lost 3 bases and the J segment 7 bases; nucleotides outside the gene matches: 9. This CDR3 comprises 15 residues. This chain's CDR3 is CASSYPTLRGNEQFF. The CDR3, as DNA: TGTGCCAGCAGTTATCCCACCCTCAGGGGGAATGAGCAGTTCTTC.

In its sample, this clonotype was seen many times. V usage is TRBV24-1 and J usage is TRBJ2-1; 7 nucleotides agree with TRBD2. From germline, CDR1 is KGHDR and CDR2 SFDVKD. The CDR3 has 14 residues. V lost 9 bases to trimming and J lost 2 bases; unmatched junction nucleotides: 6. The chain's CDR3 is CATRPGGPYNEQFF. CDR3 nucleotide sequence: TGTGCCACCCGGCCGGGGGGACCCTACAATGAGCAGTTCTTC.

V usage is TRBV9 and J usage is TRBJ2-5; a possible D gene is TRBD2 (7 bases). Germline lookup yields CDR1 SGDLS and CDR2 YYNGEE. This CDR3 region has 15 residues. Between the trimmed V and J ends, which lost 2 bases and 5 bases, there was a span of 16 bases. The CDR3 region is CASSVGGARRETQYF. The CDR3 DNA reads as TGTGCCAGCAGCGTTGGGGGGGCTAGGAGGGAGACCCAGTACTTC.

This clonotype has only a few counts. The chain carries TRBV10-3 and TRBJ2-7, with TRBD2 matching over 8 bases. The ends lost 3 bases at V and 2 bases at J; junction bases unmatched: 6. CDR3 length: 15 amino acids. Germline V gene sequence: CDR1 ENHRY, CDR2 SYGVKD. The CDR3 nucleotides are TGTGCCATCAGTGAAGCGAGCGGGAGCGCCTACGAGCAGTACTTC. This translates into CAISEASGSAYEQYF.

This clonotype showed up just a few times. The gene calls are TRBV20-1 and TRBJ1-3; D may be TRBD1 (6 bases). The CDR3 extends over 14 amino acids. Germline V lookup: CDR1 DFQATT, CDR2 SNEGSKA (reference sequence). V lost 1 base and J lost 4, with 11 bases in between. The CDR3 DNA reads TGCAGTGCTAGAGTGGGGGCTGTAGGAAACACCATATATTTT. This translates into CSARVGAVGNTIYF.

This clonotype was seen many times. The chain couples TRBV24-1 to TRBJ2-3, with 12 bases matching TRBD2. CDR1 is KGHDR and CDR2 is SFDVKD in the germline V gene. CDR3 length: 17 amino acids. Unmatched junction bases numbered 6, after V lost 4 bases and J lost 2 bases. Written as DNA, the CDR3 is TGTGCCACCAGTGAGCAAACTAGCGGGAGGACCACAGATACGCAGTATTTT. Its translation is CATSEQTSGRTTDTQYF.

This clonotype was counted a few times. The rearrangement joins TRBV19 to TRBJ1-2; possibly TRBD1 for D (5 bases). Germline V gene sequence: CDR1 LNHDA, CDR2 SQIVND (reference sequence). CDR3 length: 14 residues. The ends were cut back, 5 bases at V and 4 bases at J, with 14 bases in the middle. Written as DNA, the CDR3 is TGTGCCAGTAGTGTCTTCGGGGGGGTCTATGGCTACACCTTC. This translates into CASSVFGGVYGYTF.

The chain recombines TRBV7-2 with TRBJ2-5; D gene unclear. Germline assignment: CDR1 SGHTA and CDR2 FQGNSA. Trimming removed 0 bases at V and 1 base at J, with 9 bases between. The CDR3 extends over 15 amino acids. The CDR3 sequence: CASSLAWSSQETQYF. For the CDR3, the DNA is TGTGCCAGCAGCTTAGCATGGTCCTCCCAAGAGACCCAGTACTTC.

The chain links TRBV7-2 to TRBJ2-3; 11 positions agree with TRBD2. Germline CDR1 is SGHTA and CDR2 is FQGNSA. V shed 2 bases and J 6 bases; nucleotides not matched to a gene: 22. The CDR3 has 21 amino acids. CDR3 region: CASSLSLYSTLSGRAWDTQYF. The CDR3 coding sequence is TGTGCCAGCAGCTTATCCCTCTACTCAACCCTTAGCGGGAGGGCCTGGGATACGCAGTATTTT.

A few counts support this clonotype. This chain connects TRBV29-1 to TRBJ2-3; D call uncertain. The CDR3 has 13 residues. With 4 bases removed from V and 1 base from J, the gap between germline ends came to 9 bases. Germline CDR1 reads SQVTM; CDR2 reads ANQGSEA. The CDR3 spells CSVAVSRTDTQYF. The CDR3 DNA reads as TGCAGCGTTGCGGTTTCTCGCACAGATACGCAGTATTTT.

CDR3 nucleotide sequence: TGCGCCAGCAGCTTGAGTTCGGGAGACACGAGGGATACGCAGTATTTT. Translation gives CASSLSSGDTRDTQYF. This rearrangement joins TRBV5-1 to TRBJ2-3, with a tentative D call TRBD2 (6 bases). V was shortened by 1 base and J by 6 bases, with 18 bases between the two germline ends. This CDR3 contains 16 residues. The V gene's germline CDR1 is SGHRS and CDR2 YFSETQ.

The chain has TRBV3-1 and TRBJ2-7; 7 bases align to TRBD2. Germline V gene lookup returns CDR1 LGHDT and CDR2 YNNKEL (reference sequence). The CDR3 totals 18 residues. Trimming cost V 0 bases and J 0 bases; bases outside gene matches: 11. CDR3 in DNA: TGTGCCAGCAGCCAAGATTCTCCCGGGCGGGGGAGCTCCTACGAGCAGTACTTC. Translation gives CASSQDSPGRGSSYEQYF.

The rearrangement joins TRBV2 to TRBJ2-2; a possible D gene is TRBD2 (6 bases). The CDR3 covers 15 residues. Germline CDR1 is SNHLY and CDR2 is FYNNEI. Deletions cut 6 bases from V and 0 bases from J, with 11 bases between. The CDR3 DNA follows: TGTGCCAGCAGAAGGACTACGGCGAACACCGGGGAGCTGTTTTTT. Its translation: CASRRTTANTGELFF.